Shown below are 9 T cell receptor beta chains from a single sample sequenced in a study of blood T cells in healthy people across ages. Alongside a J-beta primer mix, a sample-barcoded 5' primer served in a second PCR lasting about 7 to 12 cycles. TCRdb ran MiXCR on the 5' RACE reads and lists one entry per CDR3 protein. The data hold about 400,000 distinct CDR3 sequences, with roughly half observed a single time. Material: blood. All receptors come from a man in his fifties or sixties in good health.

A few counts support this clonotype. V and J are TRBV28 and TRBJ2-7, with 8 bases that match TRBD2. The germline V gene encodes CDR1 MDHEN and CDR2 SYDVKM. This CDR3 comprises 16 residues. With V trimmed by 8 bases and J by 0 bases, 12 bases remained unmatched. CDR3 in amino acids: CASRTGGLAGSYEQYF. The CDR3 DNA reads TGTGCCAGCCGCACGGGAGGGCTAGCCGGCTCCTACGAGCAGTACTTC.

The J gene is TRBJ1-5, the V gene TRBV5-1; D gene ambiguous. This CDR3 has 15 amino acids. Germline CDR1 SGHRS, CDR2 YFSETQ. V lost 3 bases and J 1 base, leaving 11 bases between the germline ends. Here the CDR3 reads CASSSGELSNQPQHF. In DNA form, the CDR3 reads TGCGCCAGCAGCTCGGGAGAGTTGAGCAATCAGCCCCAGCATTTT.

The chain has TRBV6-5 and TRBJ2-5; no clear D. The CDR3 contains 8 residues. CDR1 is MNHEY, CDR2 SVGAGI, per germline. Trimming stripped 7 bases from V and 11 bases from J, with 5 bases between. CDR3 sequence (DNA): TGTGCCAGCACTGTGCAGTACTTC. It encodes CASTVQYF.

This clonotype has a handful of counts. A much larger clone lies one base from this, so it may be a read error. V gene TRBV5-1 combines with J gene TRBJ2-3; D may be TRBD1 or TRBD2 (5 bases each). Trimming took 4 bases from V and 6 from J, leaving 15 bases between them. The germline V gene has CDR1 SGHRS and CDR2 YFSETQ. The CDR3 has 14 amino acids. CDR3 sequence: CASSVAPGADTQYF. CDR3 DNA: TGCGCCAGCAGCGTGGCCCCCGGGGCGGATACGCAGTATTTT.

The rearrangement links TRBV7-3 to TRBJ2-5; perhaps D is TRBD1 or TRBD2 (5 bases each). The germline gives CDR1 SGHTA, CDR2 FQGTGA. Trimming took 0 bases from V and 2 from J, leaving 13 bases between them. CDR3 length: 16 residues. The CDR3 bases are TGTGCCAGCAGCTTAACGGGACCGGGAAATCAAGAGACCCAGTACTTC. Residues: CASSLTGPGNQETQYF.

CDR3 amino acids: CASSQDTGDWADTQYF. DNA for the CDR3: TGTGCCAGCAGCCAAGATACAGGGGATTGGGCAGATACGCAGTATTTT. The V gene is TRBV14, the J gene TRBJ2-3; 7 bases match TRBD1. V dropped 0 bases and J dropped 4; count of bases not matched to a gene: 7. Germline CDR1 SGHDN, CDR2 FVKESK. The CDR3 length is 16 residues.

This clonotype was detected a few times. V is TRBV29-1 and J is TRBJ1-2, with 8 positions matching TRBD1. CDR1 and CDR2 from the germline V gene are SQVTM and ANQGSEA. The CDR3 contains 12 residues. The V gene end was trimmed by 1 base and the J gene end by 7 bases; junction bases not matched to a gene: 2. The DNA for the CDR3 is TGCAGCGTTGAAGCCGACAGGGGTGGCTACACCTTC. Translation gives CSVEADRGGYTF.

The chain recombines TRBV7-9 with TRBJ2-5, with D perhaps given as TRBD1 or TRBD2 (5 bases each). The J call may be faulty, since TRBJ2-7 better matches the DNA end. The length of the CDR3 is 13 residues. Looked up from germline, CDR1 is SEHNR and CDR2 is FQNEAQ (reference sequence). The CDR3, as DNA: TGTGCCAGTACTCAAGGGACGGGTTCCGAGCAGTACTTC. This translates into CASTQGTGSEQYF.

In the case of this clonotype: Being one base from a much bigger clone, this may be a read error. This chain joins TRBV7-8 and TRBJ2-7; 13 bases line up with TRBD2. Germline loops: CDR1 SGHVS, CDR2 FQNEAQ. V shed 5 bases and J 2 bases; nucleotides not matched to a gene: 6. The CDR3 has 16 amino acids. The CDR3 sequence is CASSPLLAGGPYEQYF. The CDR3 DNA sequence: TGTGCCAGCAGCCCCCTACTAGCGGGAGGGCCCTACGAGCAGTACTTC.